This entry lists 19 T cell receptor beta chains sequenced from one sample in a study of cytomegalovirus exposure and HLA in healthy donors (dated by TCRdb to the late 2010s). The protocol used for the library was the immunoSEQ multiplex PCR assay. For the multiplex PCR, a mixture combining 60 forward primers for TCR Vbeta segments and 13 reverse primers for TCR Jbeta segments was used. This immuneACCESS table, as held by TCRdb, lists in-frame sequences with V and J called but not all clones. Of the missing ones, under half trace to an unresolved V gene in checked studies; the others have no known cause. The sample table holds over 150,000 clones, of which 60% to 85% were seen once. The top ten clones comprise about 2.9% of the sample. The specimen sequenced was PBMCs. The receptors were gathered from a woman in her 50s in good health and CMV-seropositive.

This chain uses TRBV6-1 with TRBJ1-5; D not certain. The CDR3 spans 15 residues. Looked up from germline, CDR1 is MNHNS and CDR2 is SASEGT. Trimming shortened V by 5 bases and J by 4 bases, and 15 bases separated the two germline ends. The CDR3 region has the DNA TGTGCCAGCAGTTCCGGAGGACGGCAAAATCAGCCCCAGCATTTT. This sequence encodes CASSSGGRQNQPQHF.

This rearrangement joins TRBV30 to TRBJ2-6; D remains ambiguous. The CDR3 is 17 residues long. Deletions cut 0 bases from V and 0 bases from J, with 12 bases between. Germline V gene lookup returns CDR1 GTSNPN and CDR2 SVGIG (reference sequence). The CDR3 bases are TGTGCCTGGAGTGTTCTGTTTCCCCGCTCTGGGGCCAACGTCCTGACTTTC. It specifies CAWSVLFPRSGANVLTF.

This sequence joins TRBV30 and TRBJ2-1; TRBD2 aligns across 13 bases. V was clipped by 1 base and J by 9 bases; unmatched bases: 9. The CDR3 extends over 16 amino acids. CDR1 and CDR2 from the germline V gene are GTSNPN and SVGIG (reference sequence). CDR3 in amino acids: CAWSAILAGGPIEQFF. The CDR3 DNA sequence: TGTGCCTGGAGTGCCATACTAGCGGGAGGGCCGATTGAGCAGTTCTTC.

Only a few counts were recorded for this clone. The chain couples TRBV2 to TRBJ2-6; TRBD1 matches 7 bases. Germline trimming cut 4 bases from V and 0 bases from J; bases unmatched to any gene: 9. From germline, CDR1 is SNHLY and CDR2 FYNNEI. The CDR3 is 18 residues long. The CDR3 DNA reads TGTGCCAGCAGTGTGGGATCGGGACAGTCCTCTGGGGCCAACGTCCTGACTTTC. As protein: CASSVGSGQSSGANVLTF.

The rearrangement links TRBV11-2 to TRBJ1-1; possible D gene TRBD1, 6 bases. This CDR3 comprises 14 residues. The V and J ends lost 6 bases and 4 bases respectively, with 15 bases between them. Germline V gene lookup returns CDR1 SGHAT and CDR2 FQNNGV. The CDR3 protein is CASSHVRGTTEAFF. CDR3 DNA sequence: TGTGCCAGCAGTCACGTTAGGGGGACCACTGAAGCTTTCTTT. Based on the CDR3 plus reference TRBV11-2 and TRBJ1-1, the full variable domain is EAGVAQSPRYKIIEKRQSVAFWCNPISGHATLYWYQQILGQGPKLLIQFQNNGVVDDSQLPKDRFSAERLKGVDSTLKIQPAKLEDSAVYLCASSHVRGTTEAFFGQGTRLTVV.

The chain joins TRBV18 to TRBJ1-4; no firm D call. The CDR3 extends over 15 amino acids. The V end lost 6 bases, the J end lost 8 bases, and 19 bases lay between the germline ends. Germline V gene lookup returns CDR1 KGHSH and CDR2 LQKENI. The CDR3 loop reads CASSPPGLGAEKLFF. CDR3 DNA: TGTGCCAGCTCCCCTCCCGGGTTGGGAGCCGAAAAACTGTTTTTT.

The V call is TRBV15, the J call TRBJ2-7; perhaps TRBD2 as D (7 bases). V was pared by 0 bases and J by 2 bases, with 11 bases between. Per germline, CDR1 LNHNV and CDR2 YYDKDF (reference sequence). CDR3 length equals 15 residues. Here the CDR3 reads CATSREGGGTYEQYF. As DNA, the CDR3 is TGTGCCACCAGCAGAGAGGGAGGGGGAACCTACGAGCAGTACTTC.

J is TRBJ1-5 and V is TRBV27; TRBD1 aligns across 8 bases. Germline CDR1 reads MNHEY; CDR2 reads SMNVEV (reference sequence). Trimming removed 5 bases from V and 5 bases from J; junction bases left unmatched: 8. CDR3 size: 15 residues. This CDR3 is CASSGNWTGHQPQHF. CDR3 nucleotides: TGTGCCAGCAGTGGGAACTGGACAGGGCATCAGCCCCAGCATTTT.

The chain joins TRBV11-2 to TRBJ2-7, with D tentatively TRBD2 (7 bases). The CDR3 is made up of 14 amino acids. Germline lookup yields CDR1 SGHAT and CDR2 FQNNGV. The germline V and J ends were trimmed by 2 bases and 2 bases, with 10 bases remaining between them. CDR3 sequence: CASSLSGGPYEQYF. The CDR3 coding sequence is TGTGCCAGCAGCTTATCCGGGGGGCCCTACGAGCAGTACTTC. Filled out from reference TRBV11-2 and TRBJ2-7, the complete variable domain reads EAGVAQSPRYKIIEKRQSVAFWCNPISGHATLYWYQQILGQGPKLLIQFQNNGVVDDSQLPKDRFSAERLKGVDSTLKIQPAKLEDSAVYLCASSLSGGPYEQYFGPGTRLTVT.

The CDR3 region has the DNA TGCGCCAGCAGCCCATACTTCACAGGGAACACTGAAGCTTTCTTT. The encoded protein is CASSPYFTGNTEAFF. The gene calls are TRBV5-1 and TRBJ1-1, with D possibly matching TRBD1 (5 bases). The V end lost 4 bases, the J end lost 1 base, and 14 bases lay between the germline ends. CDR1 and CDR2 from the germline V gene are SGHRS and YFSETQ. CDR3 length: 15 residues.

V and J are TRBV9 and TRBJ1-2, with D possibly matching TRBD1 (6 bases). This CDR3 spans 14 amino acids. Trimming left V 3 bases short and J 9 bases short, with 18 bases between. The germline V gene has CDR1 SGDLS and CDR2 YYNGEE. The CDR3 DNA is TGTGCCAGCAGCGCTGGGGGCAGTAGGGATCGCTACACCTTC. As protein: CASSAGGSRDRYTF.

The rearrangement uses TRBV7-6 and TRBJ2-7, with 7 positions matching TRBD2. V lost 5 bases, J lost 2 bases, and 9 bases stayed unmatched. Germline V gene data show CDR1 as SGHVS and CDR2 as FNYEAQ. The CDR3 sequence is 15 residues long. The CDR3 region has the DNA TGTGCCAGCAGCCCCCTACGGGGGGACCCCTACGAGCAGTACTTC. This encodes CASSPLRGDPYEQYF.

The sample holds one count of this clone. The chain has TRBV28 and TRBJ2-5; 10 nucleotides align to TRBD1. V lost 5 bases, J lost 4 bases, and 7 bases stayed unmatched. Germline-derived CDR1 and CDR2 are MDHEN and SYDVKM. This CDR3 spans 15 amino acids. CDR3 amino acids: CASSPSGTGAETQYF. As DNA, the CDR3 is TGTGCCAGCAGTCCCTCCGGGACAGGGGCAGAGACCCAGTACTTC.

This rearrangement joins TRBV29-1 to TRBJ2-7, with D possibly TRBD1 on 5 matching bases. This CDR3 contains 11 residues. V dropped 7 bases and J dropped 5 bases, with 12 bases sitting between them. CDR1 is SQVTM and CDR2 is ANQGSEA in the germline V gene. CDR3 sequence (DNA): TGCAGCGCTGGGTGGGGCCACGAGCAGTACTTC. This gives the protein CSAGWGHEQYF.

V is TRBV5-1 and J is TRBJ1-1, with unresolved D. Germline V gene data show CDR1 as SGHRS and CDR2 as YFSETQ. This CDR3 has 16 amino acids. V lost 1 base and J 2 bases, leaving 15 bases between the germline ends. CDR3 nucleotide sequence: TGCGCCAGCAGCTTGTACTCCGGGAACCTTAACACTGAAGCTTTCTTT. This sequence encodes CASSLYSGNLNTEAFF.

This sequence joins TRBV9 and TRBJ1-2, with unresolved D. The ends were cut back, 4 bases at V and 5 bases at J, with 12 bases in the middle. The CDR3 totals 13 residues. In germline, CDR1 is SGDLS, CDR2 YYNGEE. CDR3 sequence: CASSPREGYGYTF. CDR3 DNA: TGTGCCAGCAGCCCCCGGGAGGGATATGGCTACACCTTC.

V gene TRBV5-8 combines with J gene TRBJ2-3; 8 bases line up with TRBD1. The length of the CDR3 is 15 residues. Germline CDR1 reads SGHTS; CDR2 reads YDEGEE. Unmatched junction bases numbered 7, after V lost 4 bases and J lost 3 bases. CDR3 DNA: TGTGCCAGCAGCCGAAGAGGACAGGGTACAGATACGCAGTATTTT. This translates into CASSRRGQGTDTQYF.

This chain joins TRBV15 and TRBJ1-6; no clear D gene. V lost 0 bases and J lost 8, with 14 bases in between. Germline CDR1 LNHNV, CDR2 YYDKDF (reference sequence). This CDR3 contains 16 residues. The CDR3 spells CATSRDREGSDSPLHF. The CDR3 nucleotides are TGTGCCACCAGCAGAGATAGGGAGGGTTCGGATTCACCCCTCCACTTT.

CDR3 in amino acids: CASTSTGVAFF. CDR3 DNA: TGTGCCAGTACCTCGACAGGGGTCGCTTTCTTT. The chain has TRBV19 and TRBJ1-1; 8 positions agree with TRBD1. The V gene end was trimmed by 7 bases and the J gene end by 11 bases; junction bases not matched to a gene: 6. The CDR3 totals 11 residues. Germline CDR1 is LNHDA and CDR2 is SQIVND (reference sequence).